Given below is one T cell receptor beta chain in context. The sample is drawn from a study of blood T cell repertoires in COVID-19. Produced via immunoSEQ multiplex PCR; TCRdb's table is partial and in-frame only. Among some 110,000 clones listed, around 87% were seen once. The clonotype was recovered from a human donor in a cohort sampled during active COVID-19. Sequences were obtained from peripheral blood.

The CDR3 nucleotides are TGTGCCAGCAGCCCTCTGAGACATACGAACACCGGGGAGCTGTTTTTT. It yields the protein CASSPLRHTNTGELFF. The V call is TRBV7-7, the J call TRBJ2-2; no reliable D call. Per the germline V gene, CDR1 is SSHAT and CDR2 is FNYEAQ (reference sequence). Trimming stripped 5 bases from V and 0 bases from J, with 13 bases between. The CDR3 extends over 16 amino acids. Looking up the rest from reference TRBV7-7 and TRBJ2-2 gives the full variable domain: GAGVSQSPRYKVTKRGQDVTLRCDPISSHATLYWYQQALGQGPEFLTYFNYEAQPDKSGLPSDRFSAERPEGSISTLTIQRTEQRDSAMYRCASSPLRHTNTGELFFGEGSRLTVL.